A selection of T cell receptor beta chains follows, all from one sample in a study of T cells after posttransplantation cyclophosphamide. Here immunoSEQ multiplex PCR was the method, and the copy in TCRdb shows in-frame clones only, minus some. The sample holds fewer than 3,000 clones, and no clone turns up only once. The starting material was PBMCs, obtained 30 days after allogeneic stem cell transplant with posttransplant cyclophosphamide. The source is a female patient aged 55-70 years who received an allogeneic stem cell transplant from an unrelated donor, was CMV-positive, and had acute GVHD only. The graft donor may be the source of some T cells. CDR3s include the opening cysteine and the closing phenylalanine or tryptophan. The D gene is left open where the match is weak. Rows may omit the clone size; those that give it use once, few, many or a size class.

>-|TRBV29-1|TRBJ1-1|many
TGCAGCGTTACAGGGACCGCTGAAGCTTTCTTT
CSVTGTAEAFF
>TRBD2|TRBV6-7|TRBJ2-7|-
TGTGCCAGCAGCTTGGGGGGGGTCGGATCCTACGAGCAGTACTTC
CASSLGGVGSYEQYF
>TRBD1|TRBV4-3|TRBJ2-1|many
TGCGCCAGCAGCCAAGAGAGGGACAGGGGGCTGCAGGAGCAGTTCTTC
CASSQERDRGLQEQFF
>-|TRBV18|TRBJ2-1|many
TGTGCCAGCTCACCCGGACTTATACTATACAATGAGCAGTTCTTC
CASSPGLILYNEQFF
>-|TRBV7-3|TRBJ2-1|many
TGTGCCAGCAGCTACAACCCATTCAGCGATGAGCAGTTCTTC
CASSYNPFSDEQFF
>-|TRBV10-3|TRBJ2-1|hyperexpanded
TGTGCCATCAGTGCGGGGTCCTACAATGAGCAGTTCTTC
CAISAGSYNEQFF
>-|TRBV7-9|TRBJ2-7|large
TGTGCCAGCAGCTTTGGCGGCCCCTACGAGCAGTACTTC
CASSFGGPYEQYF
>-|TRBV2|TRBJ2-7|medium-sized
TGTGCCAGCAGTGAGGGACTGCCGAGCTCCTACGAGCAGTACTTC
CASSEGLPSSYEQYF
>-|TRBV28|TRBJ2-2|many
TGTGCCAGCAGAACCCACACGGCGGACACCGGGGAGCTGTTTTTT
CASRTHTADTGELFF
>-|TRBV27|TRBJ1-1|many
TGTGCCAGCAGTTTACTTTGGTCCCAGGCTGAAGCTTTCTTT
CASSLLWSQAEAFF
>TRBD2|TRBV2|TRBJ2-1|many
TGTGCCAGCGTCGGACTAGCGGGAGCCAATGAGCAGTTCTTC
CASVGLAGANEQFF
>-|TRBV15|TRBJ2-2|-
TGTGCCACCAGCAGGTTGACTAGTGGCACCGGGGAGCTGTTTTTT
CATSRLTSGTGELFF
>-|TRBV28|TRBJ1-2|many
TGTGCCAGCAGTAATCCCGGGGTCATTTCTGGCTACACCTTC
CASSNPGVISGYTF
>-|TRBV5-1|TRBJ2-1|many
TGCGCCAGCAGCTTGGCGGGGGGCTCCAATGAGCAGTTCTTC
CASSLAGGSNEQFF
>-|TRBV12-3/TRBV12-4|TRBJ2-3|large
TGTGCCAGCAGTTTCCCAGGGAGCCCTACAGATACGCAGTATTTT
CASSFPGSPTDTQYF
>-|TRBV4-3|TRBJ1-6|medium-sized
TGCGCCAGCAGCCAACAGGGGAGCTCCTATAATTCACCCCTCCACTTT
CASSQQGSSYNSPLHF
>TRBD2|TRBV6-4|TRBJ2-4|-
TGTGCCAGCAGTGTCCTCGATAGCGGGGACGAAGGGCCGGCCAAAAACATTCAGTACTTC
CASSVLDSGDEGPAKNIQYF
>TRBD2|TRBV19|TRBJ2-1|medium-sized
TGTGCCAGTAGTACTTCGGGGGGTAGGTACAATGAGCAGTTCTTC
CASSTSGGRYNEQFF
>-|TRBV13|TRBJ1-5|many
TGTGCCAGCAGCTTACAACAGGAACAGCCCCAGCATTTT
CASSLQQEQPQHF
>TRBD2|TRBV6-5|TRBJ2-1|many
TGTGCCAGCAGTTCTCTAGCGGGAGTTTTCTTC
CASSSLAGVFF
>TRBD1|TRBV6-5|TRBJ1-6|many
TGTGCCAGCAGTAAGGGACAGCCACCTAGACCCCTCCACTTT
CASSKGQPPRPLHF
>-|TRBV7-3|TRBJ2-1|medium-sized
TGTGCCAGCGCTTCTAGCAGCCTCAATGAGCAGTTCTTC
CASASSSLNEQFF
>TRBD2|TRBV5-1|TRBJ2-7|many
TGCGCCAGCAGCCTCCGGGGGGAACACTACGAGCAGTACTTC
CASSLRGEHYEQYF
>-|TRBV18|TRBJ1-1|many
TGTGCCAGCTCACCCCTGGGAGGGGAGCAAGCTTTCTTT
CASSPLGGEQAFF
>-|TRBV7-8|TRBJ1-2|many
TGTGCCAGCAGCTTAGCGGAAGGGTTTTTACGCTATGGCTACACCTTC
CASSLAEGFLRYGYTF